What follows is one T cell receptor (beta chain) and its context. Its antigen is currently not known. Base qualities were left out, and no much larger clone turns up one base away. This record belongs to a study of OX40 agonist ivuxolimab in advanced cancers. Study-wide context: Ivuxolimab was a fully human IgG2 agonistic monoclonal antibody targeting the costimulatory receptor OX40 (CD134). Prior anti-PD-1, anti-PD-L1 or anti-CTLA-4 therapy was permitted, and 30% to 50% of dose-escalation patients had received checkpoint inhibitors. In the dose-escalation cohort, 65% to 85% of patients were male, and the mean age was roughly 56 years with a range of roughly 20 to 79. The paper covers the monotherapy dose-escalation part of the phase I ivuxolimab trial, which included N of about 50 patients. Partial responses occurred in three dose-escalation patients: two with cutaneous melanoma and one with hepatocellular carcinoma. The point of sequencing TCRbeta in the periphery was to test whether ivuxolimab changed TCR sequence diversity and drove clonal T-cell expansion. Intravenous ivuxolimab was administered to patients every 2 weeks at six dose levels: 0.01, 0.1, 0.3, 1.5, 3 and 10 mg/kg. Of the roughly 54 patients in dose escalation, about 20 had hepatocellular carcinoma, about 15 had melanoma, 9 had renal cell carcinoma and 9 had head and neck cancer.

The CDR3 starts with the cysteine, ends with the phenylalanine, and has 16 residues. Kept here is only the CDR3 DNA, which spans 48 bases and is read in frame from base 1. Taken from the germline V gene (reference sequence), the CDR1 and CDR2 loops are SEHNR and FQNEAQ. Trimming accounts for 7 bases at V and 0 bases at J, while the number of junction bases matched to no gene is 3. The study at large found these results: Which antigens the clonally expanded peripheral T cells were specific for was not determined. Low levels of normalized T-cell clonal expansion were also seen in some nonresponding patients. On average, CD8+ T cells showed more expanded clones than CD4+ T cells after ivuxolimab. In partial responders in the 0.1-3.0 mg/kg groups, normalized peripheral clonal expansion was found to be among the lowest, especially among CD8+ T cells. Clonal expansion of both CD4+ and CD8+ blood T cells was observed from baseline to week 6 at doses 0.1 to 3.0 mg/kg.

Genomic DNA was isolated from the sorted cells so that the TCRbeta CDR3 region could be sequenced. TCRbeta CDR3 regions were sequenced using the immunoSEQ Assay. The table comes from immuneACCESS by way of TCRdb, which keeps in-frame sequences with V and J called. Part of the clones is missing from these tables; in studies checked, under half for an unresolved V gene and the rest for unknown reasons. For this sample there are approximately 76,000 clones; around nine tenths appear just once. Around 0.78% of the sample is held by the ten biggest clonotypes. The trial excluded patients who had a history of autoimmune disease or were on systemic immunosuppression. In every dose cohort, peripheral blood was drawn for TCR sequencing at baseline, cycle 4 day 1, and cycle 7 day 1. The samples were drawn from a first-in-human, open-label, multicenter phase I dose-escalation trial of ivuxolimab. Adults with locally advanced or metastatic melanoma, renal cell, hepatocellular, or head and neck squamous cell carcinoma were enrolled in the trial. CD4+ and CD8+ T cells were sorted separately from peripheral blood before TCR sequencing.

The chain couples TRBV7-9 to TRBJ2-1, with TRBD2 identical over 13 junction bases. This TCR was sampled from an adult with an advanced solid tumor such as melanoma, head and neck, liver or kidney cancer. The sequences come from CD4+ or CD8+ T cells sorted from blood, collected in a trial of the OX40 agonist ivuxolimab. In nucleotide form, the sequence is TGTGCCAGCACGGGACTAGCGGGGAGCTCCTACAATGAGCAGTTCTTC. The resulting protein is CASTGLAGSSYNEQFF. The CDR3, completed at both ends by the reference TRBV7-9 and TRBJ2-1 genes, gives the full variable domain DTGVSQNPRHKITKRGQNVTFRCDPISEHNRLYWYRQTLGQGPEFLTYFQNEAQLEKSRLLSDRFSAERPKGSFSTLEIQRTEQGDSAMYLCASTGLAGSSYNEQFFGPGTRLTVL.